The 2 T cell receptor beta chains reported below all come from one sample, sequenced in a study of cytomegalovirus exposure and HLA in healthy donors. Researchers ran the PCR with 60 Vbeta and 13 Jbeta primers. Assay used: immunoSEQ multiplex PCR; TCRdb lists only in-frame clones, some missing. There are 82,000 or so clones in the sample; about 74% occur only once, and approximately 5.7% lies in the top ten. The material sequenced was PBMCs. The receptors originated from a woman in her forties or fifties in good health and CMV-seropositive.

J is TRBJ2-7 and V is TRBV11-2; 9 bases line up with TRBD1. The V gene's germline CDR1 is SGHAT and CDR2 FQNNGV. CDR3 length equals 13 residues. The CDR3 spells CVTQRTGAYEQYF. In DNA, the CDR3 is TGTGTCACACAACGGACAGGGGCCTACGAGCAGTACTTC.

This sequence joins TRBV28 and TRBJ1-4, with no clear D. Germline V gene lookup returns CDR1 MDHEN and CDR2 SYDVKM. The germline V and J ends were trimmed by 4 bases and 10 bases, with 13 bases remaining between them. The CDR3 is 13 residues long. CDR3 protein: CASSSTTSRKLFF. CDR3 DNA: TGTGCCAGCAGTTCCACTACGTCTCGAAAACTGTTTTTT.